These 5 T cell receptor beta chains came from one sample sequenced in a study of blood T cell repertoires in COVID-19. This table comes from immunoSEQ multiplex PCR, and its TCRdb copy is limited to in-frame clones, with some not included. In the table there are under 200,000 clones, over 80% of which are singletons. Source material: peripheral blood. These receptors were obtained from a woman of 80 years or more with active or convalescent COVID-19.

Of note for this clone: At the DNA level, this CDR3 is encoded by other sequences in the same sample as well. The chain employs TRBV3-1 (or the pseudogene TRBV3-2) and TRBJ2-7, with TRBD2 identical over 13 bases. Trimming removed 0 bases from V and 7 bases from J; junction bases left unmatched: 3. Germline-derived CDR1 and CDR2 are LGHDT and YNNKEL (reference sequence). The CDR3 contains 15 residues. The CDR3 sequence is CASSQEGLAGNEQYF. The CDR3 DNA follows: TGTGCCAGCAGCCAAGAGGGACTAGCGGGGAATGAGCAGTACTTC.

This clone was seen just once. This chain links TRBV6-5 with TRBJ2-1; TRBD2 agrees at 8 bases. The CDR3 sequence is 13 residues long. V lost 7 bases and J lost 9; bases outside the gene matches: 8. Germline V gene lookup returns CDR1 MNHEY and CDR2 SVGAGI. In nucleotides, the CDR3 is TGTGCCAGCACCCTCGGGGGGGGCAGTGAGCAGTTCTTC. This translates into CASTLGGGSEQFF.

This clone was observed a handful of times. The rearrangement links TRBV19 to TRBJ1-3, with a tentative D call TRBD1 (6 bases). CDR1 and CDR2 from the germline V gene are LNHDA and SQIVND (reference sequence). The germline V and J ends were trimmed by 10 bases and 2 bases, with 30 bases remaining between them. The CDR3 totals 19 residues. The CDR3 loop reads CATSANTQLLAGAGNTIYF. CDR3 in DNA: TGTGCCACCTCAGCGAACACGCAACTACTGGCAGGGGCTGGAAACACCATATATTTT.

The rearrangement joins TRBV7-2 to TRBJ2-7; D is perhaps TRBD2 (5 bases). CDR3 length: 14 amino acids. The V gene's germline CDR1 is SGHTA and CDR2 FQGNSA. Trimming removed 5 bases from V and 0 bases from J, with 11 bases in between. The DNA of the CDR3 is TGTGCCAGCAGCCCCGCTGCGGGCTCCTACGAGCAGTACTTC. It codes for CASSPAAGSYEQYF.

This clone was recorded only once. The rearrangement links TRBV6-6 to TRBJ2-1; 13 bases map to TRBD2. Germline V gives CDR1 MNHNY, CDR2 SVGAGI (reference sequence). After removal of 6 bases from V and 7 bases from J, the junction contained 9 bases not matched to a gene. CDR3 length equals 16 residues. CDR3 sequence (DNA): TGTGCCAGCAGCTTCCAACTAGCGGGGGGGGAGAATGAGCAGTTCTTC. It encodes CASSFQLAGGENEQFF.